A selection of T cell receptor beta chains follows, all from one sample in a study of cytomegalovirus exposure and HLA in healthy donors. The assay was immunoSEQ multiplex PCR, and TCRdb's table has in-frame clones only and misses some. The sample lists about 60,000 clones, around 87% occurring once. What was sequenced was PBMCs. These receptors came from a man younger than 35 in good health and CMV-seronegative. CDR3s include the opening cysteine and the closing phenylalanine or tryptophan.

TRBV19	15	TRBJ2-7	CASSIGRRSSYEQYF
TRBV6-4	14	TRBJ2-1	CASSTGTQNNEQFF
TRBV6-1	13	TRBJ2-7	CASSEDLTYEQYF
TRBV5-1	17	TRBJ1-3	CASSLGDRGSSGNTIYF
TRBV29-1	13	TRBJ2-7	CSVERENYYEQYF
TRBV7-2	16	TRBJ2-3	CASSLGPGGPIDTQYF
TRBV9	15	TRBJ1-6	CASSSQGIFNSPLHF
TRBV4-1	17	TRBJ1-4	CASSQDPQRATNEKLFF
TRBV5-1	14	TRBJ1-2	CASSLEQGGDGYTF
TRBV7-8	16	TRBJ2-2	CASSPRRGRNTGELFF
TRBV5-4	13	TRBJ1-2	CASSSGTGDGYTF
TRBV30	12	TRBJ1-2	CAWSVSREGYTF
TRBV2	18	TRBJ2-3	CASQGPGSGGTSTDTQYF
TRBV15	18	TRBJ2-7	CATSSTRGGAASAYEQYF
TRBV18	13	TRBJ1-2	CASSPELSYGYTF
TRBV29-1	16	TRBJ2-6	CSVEYGVVAGANVLTF
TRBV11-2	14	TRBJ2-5	CASTPERIGETQYF
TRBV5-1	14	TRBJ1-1	CASSLGTANTEAFF
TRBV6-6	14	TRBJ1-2	CASTPFRQGNGYTF
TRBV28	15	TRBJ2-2	CASSFRDRGTGELFF
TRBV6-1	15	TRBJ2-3	CACSASFGFADTQYF
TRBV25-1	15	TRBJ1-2	CASTPGRGLNYGYTF
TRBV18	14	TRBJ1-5	CASSPGGALQPQHF
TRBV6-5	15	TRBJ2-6	CASRLSFSGANVLTF
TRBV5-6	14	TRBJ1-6	CASSLGQGDSPLHF
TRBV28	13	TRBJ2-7	CASSLFTSGDADF
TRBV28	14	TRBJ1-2	CASSSTVTNYGYTF
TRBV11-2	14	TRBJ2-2	CASSLESTTGELFF
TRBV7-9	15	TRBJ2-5	CASSFGQGQGETQYF
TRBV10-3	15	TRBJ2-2	CAIRGQEVNTGELFF
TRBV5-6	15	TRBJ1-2	CASSPPQGAPYGYTF
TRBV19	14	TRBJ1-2	CASKNRTTNYGYTF
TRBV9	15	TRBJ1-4	CASSVGGSLGEKLFF
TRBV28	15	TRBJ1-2	CASQIADRGEGGYTF
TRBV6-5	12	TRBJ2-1	CASSYSANEQFF
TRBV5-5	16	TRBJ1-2	CASSWTQGASNYGYTF
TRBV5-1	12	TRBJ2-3	CASSATGGTQYF
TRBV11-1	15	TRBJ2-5	CASSAGTGGSETQYF
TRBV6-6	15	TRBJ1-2	CASSYGGGLNYGYTF
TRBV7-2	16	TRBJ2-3	CASSSSGGQWWDTQYF
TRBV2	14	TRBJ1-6	CASSGQVPYSPLHF
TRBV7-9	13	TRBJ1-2	CASSLVGSYGYTF
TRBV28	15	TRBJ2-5	CASSESGSLEETQYF
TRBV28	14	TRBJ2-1	CASSPLTLYNEQFF
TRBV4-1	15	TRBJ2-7	CASSQARDSSYEQYF
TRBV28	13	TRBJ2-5	CASSLGLRETQYF
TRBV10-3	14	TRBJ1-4	CAIRMDRANEKLFF
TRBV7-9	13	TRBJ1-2	CASSLDPTYGYTF
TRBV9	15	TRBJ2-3	CASSPPGGRTDTQYF
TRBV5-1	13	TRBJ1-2	CASSLTGGDGYTF
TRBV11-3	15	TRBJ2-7	CASSLGAPHSYEQYF
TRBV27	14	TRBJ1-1	CASSFLTGGTEAFF
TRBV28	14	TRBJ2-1	CASSLGTGVDEQFF
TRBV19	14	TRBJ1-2	CASSSSGGDYGYTF
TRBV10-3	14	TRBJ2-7	CAITSDGRGKEQYF
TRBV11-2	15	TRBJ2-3	CASSWGVPRGDTQYF
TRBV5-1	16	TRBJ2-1	CASSGGQLSSYNEQFF
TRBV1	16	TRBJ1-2	CTSSQDRGEGHYGYTF
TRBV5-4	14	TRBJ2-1	CASSRPGVNNEQFF
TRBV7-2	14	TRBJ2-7	CASSPFAGTYEQYF